A single sample is the source of the 5 T cell receptor beta chains below, sequenced in a study of blood T cell repertoires in COVID-19. Assay used: immunoSEQ multiplex PCR; TCRdb lists only in-frame clones, some missing. The table lists about 74,000 clones, nearly 90% of them singletons. Material for sequencing was peripheral blood. The receptor set was obtained from a man aged 70-80 years with active or convalescent COVID-19.

The chain has TRBV6-5 and TRBJ2-3; 8 bases align to TRBD2. The V segment lost 5 bases and the J segment 6 bases; nucleotides outside the gene matches: 7. CDR1 is MNHEY and CDR2 is SVGAGI in the germline V gene. CDR3 length: 14 residues. CDR3 sequence reads: CASSPGGAGDTQYF. DNA of the CDR3: TGTGCCAGCAGTCCCGGGGGGGCAGGGGATACGCAGTATTTT.

In its sample, this clone was seen once. V gene TRBV19 combines with J gene TRBJ2-3; 8 nucleotides agree with TRBD1. CDR1 LNHDA and CDR2 SQIVND come from the germline V gene (reference sequence). This CDR3 is built from 15 residues. V gave up 0 bases and J gave up 8 bases; unmatched junction bases: 7. The CDR3 coding sequence is TGTGCCAGTAGTATAGACCGGACAGGGTTGGGTACGCAGTATTTT. Translated, it gives CASSIDRTGLGTQYF.

V usage is TRBV6-5 and J usage is TRBJ2-3, with 9 bases fitting TRBD2. Germline V CDR1 and CDR2: MNHEY, SVGAGI. CDR3 length: 14 residues. The trim removed 8 bases at V and 4 bases at J, leaving 7 bases unmatched. The chain's CDR3 is CASGSGSNADTQYF. CDR3 DNA sequence: TGTGCCAGCGGTAGCGGGAGTAACGCAGATACGCAGTATTTT.

This chain connects TRBV13 to TRBJ1-4, with D possibly TRBD1 on 6 matching bases. From germline, CDR1 is PRHDT and CDR2 FYEKMQ (reference sequence). Trimming stripped 2 bases from V and 8 bases from J, with 15 bases between. This CDR3 is built from 15 residues. CDR3 bases: TGTGCCAGCAGCTTAAACTCACAGGGCGGAGAAAAACTGTTTTTT. Its translation is CASSLNSQGGEKLFF.

The rearrangement joins TRBV2 to TRBJ2-1; possibly TRBD1 for D (6 bases). The CDR3 loop spans 15 amino acids. Germline CDR1 is SNHLY and CDR2 is FYNNEI. The V end was cut by 6 bases, the J end by 0 bases, with 12 bases between. The CDR3 is CASRGDTGSYNEQFF. CDR3 bases: TGTGCCAGCAGGGGGGACACAGGCTCCTACAATGAGCAGTTCTTC.